The 9 T cell receptor beta chains in this list originate from one sample, sequenced in a study of blood T cell repertoires in COVID-19. Generated by immunoSEQ multiplex PCR, the TCRdb table keeps only in-frame clones and is missing some. Of about 62,000 clones listed, more than 80% are singletons. The sample comprised peripheral blood. These TCRs come from an elderly woman with acute or convalescent COVID-19.

This clone was seen a single time. The rearrangement joins TRBV6-5 to TRBJ1-3; D is unclear. V lost 2 bases, J lost 1 base, and 12 bases lay in between. There are 16 residues in the CDR3. Germline V lookup: CDR1 MNHEY, CDR2 SVGAGI. For the CDR3, the DNA is TGTGCCAGCAGTTACGCCCCTAGCCAATCTGGAAACACCATATATTTT. It yields the protein CASSYAPSQSGNTIYF.

The chain's CDR3 is CASSPGTGGREQYF. In DNA form, the CDR3 reads TGTGCCAGCTCACCAGGGACAGGGGGTCGCGAGCAGTACTTC. The chain carries TRBV18 and TRBJ2-7, with TRBD1 matching over 11 bases. CDR3 length equals 14 residues. V was clipped by 2 bases and J by 6 bases; unmatched bases: 3. Germline CDR1 and CDR2: KGHSH and LQKENI.

The CDR3 sequence: CASSQENAGILAGYTF. In nucleotides, the CDR3 is TGCGCCAGCAGCCAAGAAAACGCAGGGATTCTGGCGGGCTACACCTTC. This sequence joins TRBV4-1 and TRBJ1-2; a weak D match, TRBD1 (5 bases). Trimming took 0 bases from V and 8 from J, leaving 19 bases between them. The germline gives CDR1 MGHRA, CDR2 YSYEKL. This CDR3 region has 16 residues.

The J gene is TRBJ1-1, the V gene TRBV7-6, with TRBD1 matching over 9 bases. The CDR3 loop spans 19 amino acids. Per germline, CDR1 SGHVS and CDR2 FNYEAQ. With 2 bases clipped from V and 2 bases from J, the junction kept 15 bases outside the gene matches. CDR3 protein: CASSLIKGTGYLQNTEAFF. The CDR3 DNA follows: TGTGCCAGCAGCTTAATTAAAGGGACAGGGTACCTTCAAAACACTGAAGCTTTCTTT.

The gene calls are TRBV28 and TRBJ2-1; TRBD2 is a possible D gene (5 bases). The V gene's germline CDR1 is MDHEN and CDR2 SYDVKM. The CDR3 runs to 14 residues. V shed 8 bases and J shed 6 bases, with 17 bases lying between them. CDR3 coding DNA: TGTGCCAGCGAGGGCGGAGGTCCTCTCAATGAGCAGTTCTTC. Translated, it gives CASEGGGPLNEQFF.

This clone is termed medium-sized. At one boundary the junction diverges from the germline segment, which might be a read error. This rearrangement joins TRBV7-9 to TRBJ2-1; 10 bases match TRBD2. The germline V gene encodes CDR1 SEHNR and CDR2 FQNEAQ (reference sequence). The CDR3 is 15 amino acids. CDR3 residues: CASSLGLAEYNEQFF. In DNA form, the CDR3 reads TGTGCCAGCAGTTTAGGACTAGCGGAATACAATGAGCAGTTCTTC. Using reference TRBV7-9 and TRBJ2-1 for the parts outside the CDR3, the full variable domain is DTGVSQNPRHKITKRGQNVTFRCDPISEHNRLYWYRQTLGQGPEFLTYFQNEAQLEKSRLLSDRFSAERPKGSFSTLEIQRTEQGDSAMYLCASSLGLAEYNEQFFGPGTRLTVL.

V usage is TRBV7-8 and J usage is TRBJ2-1, with a possible D match to TRBD2 (6 bases). The CDR3 totals 15 residues. CDR1 is SGHVS, CDR2 FQNEAQ, per germline. V was pared by 4 bases and J by 7 bases, with 17 bases between. CDR3 protein: CASSSIGSGNNEQFF. As DNA, the CDR3 is TGTGCCAGCAGCTCCATCGGTAGCGGAAATAATGAGCAGTTCTTC.

The rearrangement joins TRBV7-9 to TRBJ1-3; the D gene is possibly TRBD1 (5 bases). The CDR3 consists of 14 residues. Germline loops: CDR1 SEHNR, CDR2 FQNEAQ (reference sequence). Trimming cost V 6 bases and J 2 bases, with 11 bases left between them. The CDR3 region is CASRGGGPGNTIYF. The CDR3 bases are TGTGCCAGCAGGGGGGGAGGTCCTGGAAACACCATATATTTT.

The genes are TRBV5-1 and TRBJ2-6; 7 bases are shared with TRBD1. With V trimmed by 0 bases and J by 5 bases, 5 bases remained unmatched. The length of the CDR3 is 16 residues. The germline CDR1 and CDR2 sequences are SGHRS and YFSETQ. In DNA, the CDR3 is TGCGCCAGCAGCTTGGCGGGACAGCTAAGGGCCAACGTCCTGACTTTC. Its protein product is CASSLAGQLRANVLTF.